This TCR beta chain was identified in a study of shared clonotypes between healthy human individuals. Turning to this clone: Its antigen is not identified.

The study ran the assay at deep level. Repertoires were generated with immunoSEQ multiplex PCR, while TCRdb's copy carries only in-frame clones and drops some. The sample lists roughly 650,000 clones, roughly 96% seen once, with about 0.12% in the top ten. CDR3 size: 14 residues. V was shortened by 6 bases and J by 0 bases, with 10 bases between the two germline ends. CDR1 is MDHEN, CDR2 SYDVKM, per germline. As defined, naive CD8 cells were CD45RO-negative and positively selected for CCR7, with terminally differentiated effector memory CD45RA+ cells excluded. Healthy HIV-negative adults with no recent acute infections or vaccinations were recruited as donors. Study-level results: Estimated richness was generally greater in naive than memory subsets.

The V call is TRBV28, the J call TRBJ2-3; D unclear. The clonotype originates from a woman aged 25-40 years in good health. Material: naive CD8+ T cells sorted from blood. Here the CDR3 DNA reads TGTGCCAGCAGACTGTGGAGAAGCACAGATACGCAGTATTTT. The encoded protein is CASRLWRSTDTQYF.